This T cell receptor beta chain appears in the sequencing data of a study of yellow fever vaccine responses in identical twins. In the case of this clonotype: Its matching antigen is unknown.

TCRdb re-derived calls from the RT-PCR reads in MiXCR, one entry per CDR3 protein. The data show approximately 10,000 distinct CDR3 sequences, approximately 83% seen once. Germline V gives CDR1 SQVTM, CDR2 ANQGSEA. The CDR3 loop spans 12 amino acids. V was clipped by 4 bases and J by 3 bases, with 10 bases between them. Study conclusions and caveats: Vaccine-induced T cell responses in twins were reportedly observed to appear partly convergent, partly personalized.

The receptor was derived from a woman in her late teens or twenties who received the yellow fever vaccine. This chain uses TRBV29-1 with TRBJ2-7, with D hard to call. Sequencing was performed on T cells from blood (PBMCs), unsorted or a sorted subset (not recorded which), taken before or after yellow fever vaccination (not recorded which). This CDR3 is CSVAATFYEQYF. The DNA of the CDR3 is TGCAGCGTTGCCGCCACCTTCTACGAGCAGTACTTC.